This section outlines one T cell receptor (beta chain) sequence together with its context. The antigen this receptor binds is unknown. Base qualities were left out, and no much larger clone turns up one base away. One collaborating source in Seattle enrolled patients while the patients were actively infected and followed the patients over time throughout the course of disease. Each collaborating institution followed its own protocols to collect whole blood in K2EDTA tubes. For TCRbeta analysis, collaborator samples were shipped as frozen whole blood, as isolated PBMCs, or as DNA extracted from either sample type. These data come from a study of blood T cell repertoires in COVID-19 (dated by TCRdb to the early 2020s). General notes on the study: Samples from collaborators originated in the United States, Italy and Spain and spanned both the acute and convalescent phases of COVID-19. The dataset comprised deeply sampled blood TCRbeta repertoires from subjects exposed to, actively infected with, or recovered from COVID-19. The samples were drawn from two sources: the first 160 participants of the ongoing ImmuneRACE study, and fewer than 1,500 subjects contributed by 6 global collaborators. The prospective study material was composed of cDNA or gDNA derived from T cells, B-cell-depleted T cells, or PBMCs. Where HLA class I and class II types were available, the types were taken from metadata supplied by the sample provider, not from assay-based typing. A de-identified subject ID, COVID-19 status, age in years and sex were almost always included in the sample metadata. The repertoires were made available in a free public database intended to serve as a resource for research on the immune response to SARS-CoV-2.

TCRbeta CDR3 regions were amplified from genomic DNA using the immunoSEQ Assay, a bias-controlled multiplex PCR. As for the original processing: The number of nucleated cells in each sample was estimated by amplification of reference gene primers within the assay. To quantify the absolute abundance of each unique TCRbeta CDR3 rearrangement, sequence reads were collapsed and filtered. For each sample, productive Simpson clonality was calculated by taking the square root of Simpson's diversity index across productive rearrangements. Sourced from immuneACCESS, this table was stored by TCRdb with only in-frame sequences that have V and J called. A share of the clones is absent; for the studies checked, an unresolved V gene accounts for under half, and the remainder has no known explanation. The V and J calls and the clone size are those of that table, but D and trimming were determined from the DNA. The sample table records some 450,000 clones; about 87% of these occur just once. Around an eighth of the sample goes to the ten largest clones.

V is reduced by 3 bases and J by 0 bases, leaving a spacing of 8 bases between them. There are 14 amino acids in the CDR3, from cysteine to phenylalanine inclusive. The sequence is cut down to CDR3 DNA, 42 bases in frame from base 1. Sequences KGHSH (CDR1) and LQKENI (CDR2) are obtained from the germline V gene. General findings and caveats noted by the study authors: The amount of clinical and demographic metadata varied by source and participant and was provided uncurated.

In this chain, TRBV18 is recombined with TRBJ2-5, with no confidently assigned D gene. The origin of this receptor is a woman aged 50 to 60 with COVID-19, enrolled during active disease. Sequencing input: peripheral blood. The CDR3 amino acid sequence is: CASSPLENQETQYF. The DNA sequence reads TGTGCCAGCTCACCTTTAGAGAACCAAGAGACCCAGTACTTC.